A selection of T cell receptor beta chains follows, all from one sample in a study of Ad26.COV2.S vaccination and SARS-CoV-2 variants. The assay was immunoSEQ multiplex PCR, and TCRdb's table has in-frame clones only and misses some. The table records under 550,000 clones, 70% to 90% of them present only once. The source was peripheral blood, collected in a trial of Ad26.COV2.S vaccine versus placebo. The receptors stem from a person between 18 and 59 years old who received the Ad26.COV2.S COVID-19 vaccine or a placebo. Each CDR3 is given with its conserved first and last residue. Fields, in order: V gene, clone size, D gene, J gene, CDR3 DNA, CDR3 protein. The D gene is left open where the match is weak. Expanded clones are given a class, and other clones once, few, many or no size at all.

TRBV25-1	-	TRBD2	TRBJ2-1	TGTGCCAGCAGTGAAGCGGGCCGACTAGCGGGGGGGGATGAGCAGTTCTTC	CASSEAGRLAGGDEQFF
TRBV5-6	once	TRBD2	TRBJ2-3	TGTGCCAGCAGCTTTCCCCATGAGCGGGGGGACACAGATACGCAGTATTTT	CASSFPHERGDTDTQYF
TRBV6-5	-	-	TRBJ2-7	TGTGCCAGCAGTTACATCAAGGCTCCGGGCTACGAGCAGTACTTC	CASSYIKAPGYEQYF
TRBV6-1	-	-	TRBJ1-2	TGTGCCAGCAGTGAGCCGTCGAGAAACTATGGCTACACCTTC	CASSEPSRNYGYTF
TRBV3-1/TRBV3-2	-	-	TRBJ1-5	TGTGCCAGCAGCCAAGGGGGGAGGATTAGCAATCAGCCCCAGCATTTT	CASSQGGRISNQPQHF
TRBV5-1	-	-	TRBJ1-6	TGCGCCAGCAGCTTGGAGGGAAATCGGAATTCACCCCTCCACTTT	CASSLEGNRNSPLHF
TRBV4-3	-	TRBD1	TRBJ1-6	TGCGCCAGCAGCCAAACGGGACAGGACCTCTTTAATTCACCCCTCCACTTT	CASSQTGQDLFNSPLHF
TRBV15	-	-	TRBJ2-3	TGTGCCACCAGGTTTCCCGAAGGGTTTAGTGCAGATACGCAGTATTTT	CATRFPEGFSADTQYF
TRBV15	-	-	TRBJ1-1	TGTGCCACCAGCAGGACCGCAAGGGACACTGAAGCTTTCTTT	CATSRTARDTEAFF
TRBV5-1	-	-	TRBJ1-3	TGCGCCAGCAGCTTGGCCTACAGCCTAAACTCTGGAAACACCATATATTTT	CASSLAYSLNSGNTIYF
TRBV19	-	TRBD2	TRBJ2-2	TGTGCCAGTAGTATAGTGGCGGGGGGGCCCCACACCGGGGAGCTGTTTTTT	CASSIVAGGPHTGELFF
TRBV28	-	-	TRBJ2-7	TGTGCCAGCAGTTTACCCCGGAGTTACGAGCAGTACTTC	CASSLPRSYEQYF
TRBV5-1	once	-	TRBJ1-6	TGCGCCAGCAGCTTGGGGGGACAAAGGGATTCACCCCTCCACTTT	CASSLGGQRDSPLHF
TRBV5-6	many	-	TRBJ2-2	TGTGCCAGCAGCTTGGTGGGGTCCACCGGGGAGCTGTTTTTT	CASSLVGSTGELFF
TRBV7-3	-	TRBD2	TRBJ2-3	TGTGCCAGCAGCTTAACCGCGGCTAGCGGGGTTGGGGGAACGCAGTATTTT	CASSLTAASGVGGTQYF
TRBV18	-	-	TRBJ1-3	TGTGCCAGCTCACCACTGACGTCGTCACTGGGCAGCTCTGGAAACACCATATATTTT	CASSPLTSSLGSSGNTIYF
TRBV4-3	-	-	TRBJ2-6	TGCGCCAGCAGCCATCGAGGGTGGGGGCCCGGGGCCAACGTCCTGACTTTC	CASSHRGWGPGANVLTF
TRBV7-2	few	TRBD2	TRBJ2-1	TGTGCCAGCAGCTTCCGGGCTGCTAGCGGGGTAAACAATGAGCAGTTCTTC	CASSFRAASGVNNEQFF
TRBV5-1	-	-	TRBJ2-3	TGCGCCAGCAGCTTGGAAGCGCTATACACAGATACGCAGTATTTT	CASSLEALYTDTQYF
TRBV5-1	-	-	TRBJ1-6	TGCGCCAGCAGCTTGGCAGTCAACAATTCACCCCTCCACTTT	CASSLAVNNSPLHF
TRBV29-1	-	TRBD1	TRBJ1-5	TGCAGCGTTGCGGGGGGGACAGGTAGCAATCAGCCCCAGCATTTT	CSVAGGTGSNQPQHF
TRBV10-3	-	TRBD1	TRBJ1-6	TGTGCCACGACCGGGACAGGGGCTAATTCACCCCTCCACTTT	CATTGTGANSPLHF
TRBV7-2	-	-	TRBJ1-4	TGTGCCAGCAGCTTAGTGAGGGCTGTGGCTAATGAAAAACTGTTTTTT	CASSLVRAVANEKLFF
TRBV27	-	TRBD2	TRBJ2-7	TGTGCCAGCAGTTTGTCAGCGGGACTGTTTTCCTACGAGCAGTACTTC	CASSLSAGLFSYEQYF
TRBV3-1/TRBV3-2	few	-	TRBJ2-7	TGTGCCAGCAGCCACGGCTACGAGCAGTACTTC	CASSHGYEQYF
TRBV28	-	TRBD1	TRBJ1-1	TGTGCCAGCGGACTGGGACAGGACTACACTGAAGCTTTCTTT	CASGLGQDYTEAFF
TRBV5-1	few	TRBD1	TRBJ2-1	TGCGCCAGCAGCTTCGACAGGGGGTCCTACAATGAGCAGTTCTTC	CASSFDRGSYNEQFF
TRBV5-1	-	-	TRBJ2-3	TGCGCCAGCAGTACCGGTGGCAGCACAGATACGCAGTATTTT	CASSTGGSTDTQYF
TRBV12-3/TRBV12-4	-	-	TRBJ2-3	TGTGCCAGCAGGACCGATGCAGATACGCAGTATTTT	CASRTDADTQYF
TRBV14	-	-	TRBJ1-1	TGTGCCAGCAGCCAAGTAGGGGTAGGCGTTGGGCCACAGAACACTGAAGCTTTCTTT	CASSQVGVGVGPQNTEAFF
TRBV11-2	-	TRBD1	TRBJ1-4	TGTGCCAGCAGCTTAGGCGGACAGGGATTTAATGAAAAACTGTTTTTT	CASSLGGQGFNEKLFF
TRBV27	-	-	TRBJ2-7	TGTGCCAGCAGTTTATTGGGGGGATCCTACGAGCAGTACTTC	CASSLLGGSYEQYF
TRBV11-2	few	-	TRBJ1-5	TGTGCCAGCAGCGGGCAACCGGGACGACGTAATCAGCCCCAGCATTTT	CASSGQPGRRNQPQHF